This is a list of T cell receptor beta chains from one sample in a study of PD-1 blockade in classical Hodgkin lymphoma. Assay: immunoSEQ multiplex PCR; the TCRdb copy retains only in-frame clones and omits some. The sample includes about 98,000 clones, approximately 92% of them seen just once. Material: peripheral blood mononuclear cells (PBMCs), obtained at baseline. These receptors came from a human donor with classical Hodgkin lymphoma. CDR3s include the opening cysteine and the closing phenylalanine or tryptophan. A D gene is named only where the DNA matches it firmly. The size of a clone is reported for some rows only, either as once, few or many, or as a class for expanded clones.

D gene	V gene	J gene	clone size	CDR3 DNA	CDR3 protein
.	TRBV11-2	TRBJ2-7	.	TGTGCCAGCAGCCCTACGATCAGAATCTACGAGCAGTACTTC	CASSPTIRIYEQYF
TRBD2	TRBV19	TRBJ2-7	.	TGTGCCAGTAGGCGGACTAGCGGGAGTCGGTACGAGCAGTACTTC	CASRRTSGSRYEQYF
.	TRBV28	TRBJ2-6	.	TGTGCCAGCAGTCCCCCCGGGGGCGCTGGGGCCAACGTCCTGACTTTC	CASSPPGGAGANVLTF
TRBD1	TRBV28	TRBJ1-2	.	TGTGCCAGCAGTTTATCTTCTCTGGGACAGTTTTCTTTTTGGGGTGGCTACACCTTC	CASSLSSLGQFSFWGGYTF
TRBD1	TRBV29-1	TRBJ2-7	.	TGCAGCGTTGTTAGAACAGGGGCCTACGAGCAGTACTTC	CSVVRTGAYEQYF
.	TRBV6-6	TRBJ1-1	.	TGTGCCAGCAACTTACAGGGATCCACTGAAGCTTTCTTT	CASNLQGSTEAFF
TRBD1	TRBV29-1	TRBJ1-1	.	TGCAGCGTCGAGGGACAGCTAAACACTGAAGCTTTCTTT	CSVEGQLNTEAFF
.	TRBV5-4	TRBJ1-2	.	TGTGCCAGCAGGCACGGGGACCCCGACGGCTACACCTTC	CASRHGDPDGYTF
TRBD1	TRBV16	TRBJ1-5	.	TGTGCCAGCAGCTCAGGACAGGCCCGAAATCAGCCCCAGCATTTT	CASSSGQARNQPQHF
TRBD1	TRBV15	TRBJ1-2	.	TGTGCCACCCTCGGGACAGGGGATTCTAACTATGGCTACACCTTC	CATLGTGDSNYGYTF
TRBD1	TRBV25-1	TRBJ2-4	.	TGTGCCAGCAGTGATCTACCGGGACAGAGAAACATTCAGTACTTC	CASSDLPGQRNIQYF
TRBD1	TRBV6-5	TRBJ2-7	.	TGTGCCAGCAGTCGCCGACAGGGGGCGATGGGCGAGCAGTACTTC	CASSRRQGAMGEQYF
TRBD2	TRBV28	TRBJ2-1	few	TGTGCCAGCGGGCGGGAGGGACGGGCCAATGAGCAGTTCTTC	CASGREGRANEQFF
.	TRBV27	TRBJ1-4	.	TGTGCCAGCAGCCCCGGCTCCATCTGGGATGAAAAACTGTTTTTT	CASSPGSIWDEKLFF
.	TRBV11-2	TRBJ2-5	.	TGTGCCAGCAGCTTATTAGCTGGCGGTATCCGGGCCGGGGAGACCCAGTACTTC	CASSLLAGGIRAGETQYF
.	TRBV4-2	TRBJ1-1	.	TGTGCCAGCAGCCAAGGGGCAGTAGAAGCTTTCTTT	CASSQGAVEAFF
TRBD2	TRBV6-5	TRBJ2-1	once	TGTGCCAGCAGTTGGACTTGGACTAGCCCCTACAATGAGCAGTTCTTC	CASSWTWTSPYNEQFF
.	TRBV30	TRBJ1-5	.	TGTGCCTGGAGTTCCTGGTCTGGGCCCCAGCATTTT	CAWSSWSGPQHF
TRBD1	TRBV6-4	TRBJ1-1	.	TGTGCCAGCAGGGACAGGGTAGGCCCGAACACTGAAGCTTTCTTT	CASRDRVGPNTEAFF
TRBD1	TRBV6-5	TRBJ1-1	.	TGTGCCAGCAGTCCAACAGGGGGGGTCACTGAAGCTTTCTTT	CASSPTGGVTEAFF
.	TRBV5-1	TRBJ2-6	.	TGCGCCAGCAGCTTGGACGGAAACTCTGGGGCCAACGTCCTGACTTTC	CASSLDGNSGANVLTF
.	TRBV19	TRBJ2-2	.	TGTGCCAGTAGTACAGGGGTTCCTTACACCGGGGAGCTGTTTTTT	CASSTGVPYTGELFF
TRBD1	TRBV5-1	TRBJ2-1	.	TGCGCCAGCAGCTTGGAAGGGACAGTCTCCTACAATGAGCAGTTCTTC	CASSLEGTVSYNEQFF
.	TRBV28	TRBJ2-7	.	TGTGCCAGCAGTTTCGGGGCAACCTCCTCCTACGAGCAGTACTTC	CASSFGATSSYEQYF
.	TRBV5-5	TRBJ1-1	.	TGTGCCAGCAGCTACCGTGCTATGGGCACTGAAGCTTTCTTT	CASSYRAMGTEAFF